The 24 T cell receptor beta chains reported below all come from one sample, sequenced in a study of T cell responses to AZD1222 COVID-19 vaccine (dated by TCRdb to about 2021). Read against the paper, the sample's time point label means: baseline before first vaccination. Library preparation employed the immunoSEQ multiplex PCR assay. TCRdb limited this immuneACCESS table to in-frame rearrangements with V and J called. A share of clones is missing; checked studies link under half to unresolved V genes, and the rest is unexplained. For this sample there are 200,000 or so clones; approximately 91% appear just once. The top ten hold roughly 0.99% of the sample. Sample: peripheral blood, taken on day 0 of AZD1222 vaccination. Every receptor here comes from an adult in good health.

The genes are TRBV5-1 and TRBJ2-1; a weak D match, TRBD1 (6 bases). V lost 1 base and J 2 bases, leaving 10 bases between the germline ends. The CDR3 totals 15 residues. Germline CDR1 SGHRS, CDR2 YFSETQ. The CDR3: CASSLSGQTYNEQFF. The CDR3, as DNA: TGCGCCAGCAGCTTGAGTGGACAGACCTACAATGAGCAGTTCTTC.

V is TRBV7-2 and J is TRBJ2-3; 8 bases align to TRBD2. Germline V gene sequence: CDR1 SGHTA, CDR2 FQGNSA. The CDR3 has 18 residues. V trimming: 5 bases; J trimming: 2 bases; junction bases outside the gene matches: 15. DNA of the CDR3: TGTGCCAGCAGCCCCCATTCGGGACTAGTGTACCCCACAGATACGCAGTATTTT. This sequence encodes CASSPHSGLVYPTDTQYF.

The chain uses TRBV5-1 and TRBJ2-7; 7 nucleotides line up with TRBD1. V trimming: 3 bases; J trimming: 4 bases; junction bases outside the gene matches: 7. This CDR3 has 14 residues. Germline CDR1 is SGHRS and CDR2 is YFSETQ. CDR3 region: CASSSLTGIYEQYF. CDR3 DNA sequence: TGCGCCAGCAGCTCTCTGACAGGGATATACGAGCAGTACTTC.

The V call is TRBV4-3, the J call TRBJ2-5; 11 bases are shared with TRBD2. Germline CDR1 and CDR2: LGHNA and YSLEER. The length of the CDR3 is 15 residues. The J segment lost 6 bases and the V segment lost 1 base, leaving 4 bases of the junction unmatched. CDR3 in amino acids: CASSQGLAGGQTQYF. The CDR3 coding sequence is TGCGCCAGCAGCCAAGGGCTAGCGGGGGGCCAGACCCAGTACTTC.

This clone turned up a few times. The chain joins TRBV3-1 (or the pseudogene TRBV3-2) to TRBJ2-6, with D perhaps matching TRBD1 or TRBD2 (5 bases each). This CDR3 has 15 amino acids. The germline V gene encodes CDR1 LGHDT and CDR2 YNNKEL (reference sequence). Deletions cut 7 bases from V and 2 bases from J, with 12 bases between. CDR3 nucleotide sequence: TGTGCCAGCACCCTAGGGGAGACTGGGGCCAACGTCCTGACTTTC. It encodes CASTLGETGANVLTF.

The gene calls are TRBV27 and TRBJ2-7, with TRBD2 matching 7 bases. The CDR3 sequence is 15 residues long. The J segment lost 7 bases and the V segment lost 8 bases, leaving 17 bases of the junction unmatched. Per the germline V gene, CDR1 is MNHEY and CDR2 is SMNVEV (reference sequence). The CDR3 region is CASRDSGRGPTEQYF. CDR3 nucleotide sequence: TGTGCCAGCCGGGACTCAGGGAGGGGACCGACAGAGCAGTACTTC.

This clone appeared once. The CDR3 nucleotides are TGTGCCAGCAGCCAAAAGGACAGCGCCGAAAAACTGTTTTTT. The encoded protein is CASSQKDSAEKLFF. The chain combines TRBV5-4 with TRBJ1-4, with D maybe TRBD1 (6 bases). Germline V CDR1 and CDR2: SGHNT, YYREEE (reference sequence). This CDR3 is 14 amino acids long. Trimming took off 4 bases at V and 8 bases at J, with 15 bases between the two ends.

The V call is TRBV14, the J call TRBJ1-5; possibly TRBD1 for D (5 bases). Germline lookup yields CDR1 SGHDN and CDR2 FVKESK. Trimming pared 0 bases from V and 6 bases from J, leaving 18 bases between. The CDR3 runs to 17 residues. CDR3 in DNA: TGTGCCAGCAGCCAAGACTCCACCTCCAGGGCGGGTCAGCCCCAGCATTTT. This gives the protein CASSQDSTSRAGQPQHF. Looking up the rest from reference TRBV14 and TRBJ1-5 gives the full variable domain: EAGVTQFPSHSVIEKGQTVTLRCDPISGHDNLYWYRRVMGKEIKFLLHFVKESKQDESGMPNNRFLAERTGGTYSTLKVQPAELEDSGVYFCASSQDSTSRAGQPQHFGDGTRLSIL.

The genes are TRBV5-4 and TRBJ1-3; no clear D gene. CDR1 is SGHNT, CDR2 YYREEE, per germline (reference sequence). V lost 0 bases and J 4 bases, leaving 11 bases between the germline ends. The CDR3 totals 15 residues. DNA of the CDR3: TGTGCCAGCAGCTTGGCGGCTGGGTCGGGAAACACCATATATTTT. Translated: CASSLAAGSGNTIYF.

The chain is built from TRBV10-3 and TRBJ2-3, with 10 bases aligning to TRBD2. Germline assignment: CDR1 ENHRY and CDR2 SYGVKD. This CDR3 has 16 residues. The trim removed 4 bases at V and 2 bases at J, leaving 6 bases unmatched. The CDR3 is CAISVASGGSTDTQYF. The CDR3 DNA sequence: TGTGCCATCAGTGTAGCTAGCGGGGGATCCACAGATACGCAGTATTTT.

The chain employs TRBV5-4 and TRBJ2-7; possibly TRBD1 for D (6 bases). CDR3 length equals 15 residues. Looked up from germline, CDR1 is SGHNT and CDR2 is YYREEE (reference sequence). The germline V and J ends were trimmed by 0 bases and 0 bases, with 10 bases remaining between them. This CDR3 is CASSLAEGDSYEQYF. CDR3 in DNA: TGTGCCAGCAGCTTGGCCGAGGGGGACTCCTACGAGCAGTACTTC.

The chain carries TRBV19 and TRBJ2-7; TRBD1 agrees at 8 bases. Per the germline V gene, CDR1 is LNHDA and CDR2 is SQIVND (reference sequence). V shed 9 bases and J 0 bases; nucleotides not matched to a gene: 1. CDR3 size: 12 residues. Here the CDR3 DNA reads TGTGCCAGCGGACAGGGCTCCTACGAGCAGTACTTC. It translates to CASGQGSYEQYF.

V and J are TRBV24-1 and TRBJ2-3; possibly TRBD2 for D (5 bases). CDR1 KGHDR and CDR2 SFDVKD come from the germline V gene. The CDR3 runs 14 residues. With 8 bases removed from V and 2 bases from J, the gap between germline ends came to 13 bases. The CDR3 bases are TGTGCCACCACCAGCGGAAAACACACAGATACGCAGTATTTT. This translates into CATTSGKHTDTQYF.

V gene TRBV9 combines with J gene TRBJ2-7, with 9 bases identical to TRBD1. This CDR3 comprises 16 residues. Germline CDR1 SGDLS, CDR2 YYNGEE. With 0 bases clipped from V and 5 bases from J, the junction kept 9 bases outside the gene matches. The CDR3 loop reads CASSVDPGQGLHEQYF. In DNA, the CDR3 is TGTGCCAGCAGCGTAGATCCGGGACAGGGATTGCACGAGCAGTACTTC.

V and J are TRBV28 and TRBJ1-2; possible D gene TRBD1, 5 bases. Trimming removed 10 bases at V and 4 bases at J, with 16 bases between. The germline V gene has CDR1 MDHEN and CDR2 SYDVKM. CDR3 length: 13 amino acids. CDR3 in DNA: TGTGCCACCAGGTCGGGACCTATCTATGGCTACACCTTC. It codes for CATRSGPIYGYTF.

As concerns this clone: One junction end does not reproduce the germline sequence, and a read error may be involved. The CDR3 is CASSLASGTVLGRSHF. The CDR3 nucleotides read TGTGCCAGCAGCTTAGCATCCGGTACAGTACTGGGGCGTAGCCACTTC. This chain uses TRBV7-8 with TRBJ2-5; tentatively, D is TRBD1 (5 bases). CDR1 is SGHVS, CDR2 FQNEAQ, per germline. CDR3 length: 16 amino acids.

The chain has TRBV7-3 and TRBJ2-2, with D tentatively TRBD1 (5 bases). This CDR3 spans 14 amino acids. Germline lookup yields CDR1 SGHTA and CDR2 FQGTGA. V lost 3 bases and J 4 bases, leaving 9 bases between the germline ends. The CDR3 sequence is CASSFSTVTGELFF. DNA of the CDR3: TGTGCCAGCAGCTTTTCGACAGTCACCGGGGAGCTGTTTTTT.

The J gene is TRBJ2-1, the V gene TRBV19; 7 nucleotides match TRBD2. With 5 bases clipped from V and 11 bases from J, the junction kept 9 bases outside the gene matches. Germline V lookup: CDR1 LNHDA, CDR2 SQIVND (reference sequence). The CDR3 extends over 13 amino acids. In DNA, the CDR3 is TGTGCCAGTAGTCCACGAGAAGCGGGGAAGCAGTTCTTC. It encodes CASSPREAGKQFF.

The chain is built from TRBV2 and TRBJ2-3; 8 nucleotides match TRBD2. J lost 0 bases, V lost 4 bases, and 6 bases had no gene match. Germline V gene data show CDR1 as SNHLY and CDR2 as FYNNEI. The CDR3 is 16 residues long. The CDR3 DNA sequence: TGTGCCAGCAGTGCACTAGCGGAGTCTAGCACAGATACGCAGTATTTT. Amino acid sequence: CASSALAESSTDTQYF.

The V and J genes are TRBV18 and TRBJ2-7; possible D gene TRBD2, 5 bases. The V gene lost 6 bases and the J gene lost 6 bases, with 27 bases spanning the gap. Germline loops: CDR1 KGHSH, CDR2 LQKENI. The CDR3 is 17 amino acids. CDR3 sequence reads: CASSPLGEPLIRFEQYF. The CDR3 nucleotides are TGTGCCAGCTCTCCCCTGGGAGAACCACTGATTCGTTTCGAGCAGTACTTC.

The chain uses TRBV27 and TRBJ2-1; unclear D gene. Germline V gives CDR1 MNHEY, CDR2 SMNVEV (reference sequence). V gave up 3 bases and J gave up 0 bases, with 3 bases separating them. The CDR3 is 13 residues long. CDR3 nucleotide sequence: TGTGCCAGCAGTTTTCTCTCCTACAATGAGCAGTTCTTC. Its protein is CASSFLSYNEQFF.

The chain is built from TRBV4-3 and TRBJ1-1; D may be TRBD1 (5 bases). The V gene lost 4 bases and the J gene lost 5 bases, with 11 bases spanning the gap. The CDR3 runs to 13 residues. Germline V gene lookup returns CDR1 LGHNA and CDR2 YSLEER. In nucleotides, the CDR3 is TGCGCCAGCAGCCTAGAACAGGCAACTGAAGCTTTCTTT. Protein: CASSLEQATEAFF.

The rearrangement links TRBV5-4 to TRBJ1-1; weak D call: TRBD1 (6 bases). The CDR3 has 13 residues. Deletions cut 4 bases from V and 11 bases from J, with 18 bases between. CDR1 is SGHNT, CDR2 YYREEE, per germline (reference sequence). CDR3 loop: CASSRAAGENAFF. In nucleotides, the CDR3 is TGTGCCAGCAGCCGAGCGGCAGGGGAGAATGCTTTCTTT.

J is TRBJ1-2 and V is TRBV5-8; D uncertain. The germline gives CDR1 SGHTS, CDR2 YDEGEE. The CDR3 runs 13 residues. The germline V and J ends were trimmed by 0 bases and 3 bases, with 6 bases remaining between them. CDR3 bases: TGTGCCAGCAGCTTGGAGGCCTACTATGGCTACACCTTC. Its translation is CASSLEAYYGYTF. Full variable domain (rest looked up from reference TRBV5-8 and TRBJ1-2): EAGVTQSPTHLIKTRGQQATLRCSPISGHTSVYWYQQALGLGLQFLLWYDEGEERNRGNFPPRFSGRQFPNYSSELNVNALELEDSALYLCASSLEAYYGYTFGSGTRLTVV.